These 30 T cell receptor beta chains were all obtained from the same sample, sequenced in a study of shared clonotypes between healthy human individuals (dated by TCRdb to 2020 to 2021). Libraries were made using the immunoSEQ multiplex PCR assay. TCRdb obtained this table from immuneACCESS and retained in-frame rearrangements with V and J assigned. These tables miss some clones; where compared with another copy, unresolved V genes account for less than half of the shortfall, and the remainder is unexplained. Present in this sample are about 820,000 clones, about 91% of which were seen just once. The ten largest clones take up approximately 25% of the sample. CD8 naive samples consisted of CD45RO-negative cells that were positively selected for CCR7, yielding a CD45RA+CCR7+ population without TemRA cells. Material: naive CD8+ T cells sorted from blood. What the cell subset or site label conveys for this sample: CD45RA+CCR7+. The receptors here all came from a man between 25 and 39 years old in good health.

This rearrangement joins TRBV4-1 to TRBJ1-5; perhaps TRBD1 as D (5 bases). Between the trimmed V and J ends, which lost 4 bases and 4 bases, there was a span of 14 bases. The germline CDR1 and CDR2 sequences are MGHRA and YSYEKL. The CDR3 contains 15 residues. This chain's CDR3 is CASSLLWDPNQPQHF. The CDR3 DNA follows: TGCGCCAGCAGCCTCCTCTGGGACCCTAATCAGCCCCAGCATTTT.

The V call is TRBV7-6, the J call TRBJ2-2, with TRBD2 matching 7 bases. CDR3 size: 14 residues. Unmatched junction bases numbered 2, after V lost 3 bases and J lost 4 bases. Germline V CDR1 and CDR2: SGHVS, FNYEAQ. For the CDR3, the DNA is TGTGCCAGCAGCTTGGGACTATCCACCGGGGAGCTGTTTTTT. It codes for CASSLGLSTGELFF.

CDR3 sequence reads: CASSSGVVFHEQFF. DNA for the CDR3: TGTGCCAGTTCCTCAGGGGTGGTTTTCCATGAGCAGTTCTTC. The V gene is TRBV7-9, the J gene TRBJ2-1, with a tentative D call TRBD1 (6 bases). The ends were cut back, 9 bases at V and 8 bases at J, with 20 bases in the middle. This CDR3 has 14 residues. Germline-derived CDR1 and CDR2 are SEHNR and FQNEAQ (reference sequence).

The CDR3 nucleotides are TGTGCCAGCAGCTTAGCGCGCTCCGCTTTAAGCGGGATAGGCTCCTACGAGCAGTACTTC. Protein: CASSLARSALSGIGSYEQYF. The rearrangement links TRBV7-2 to TRBJ2-7, with TRBD2 matching 7 bases. The germline V gene has CDR1 SGHTA and CDR2 FQGNSA. The CDR3 contains 20 residues. After removal of 0 bases from V and 0 bases from J, the junction contained 17 bases not matched to a gene.

The V gene is TRBV7-9, the J gene TRBJ2-7, with D hard to call. CDR3 length: 12 amino acids. V lost 5 bases and J 3 bases, leaving 8 bases between the germline ends. Germline-derived CDR1 and CDR2 are SEHNR and FQNEAQ (reference sequence). The CDR3 DNA reads as TGTGCCAGCAGCGCAGTTATCTACGAGCAGTACTTC. Translating gives CASSAVIYEQYF.

The genes are TRBV6-5 and TRBJ1-4, with TRBD1 matching over 8 bases. This CDR3 has 14 residues. V gave up 6 bases and J gave up 6 bases; unmatched junction bases: 6. CDR1 is MNHEY, CDR2 SVGAGI, per germline. CDR3 DNA: TGTGCCAGCAGCTGGACAGGGTCGGATGAAAAACTGTTTTTT. Protein: CASSWTGSDEKLFF.

In this sample, this clone turned up once. V is TRBV5-4 and J is TRBJ2-5; D uncertain. Trimming pared 1 base from V and 3 bases from J, leaving 28 bases between. This CDR3 is 20 amino acids long. CDR1 and CDR2 (germline): SGHNT, YYREEE (reference sequence). CDR3 loop: CASSLWAFGVGPLQKETQYF. The CDR3 coding sequence is TGTGCCAGCAGCTTGTGGGCTTTTGGGGTAGGTCCCCTTCAGAAAGAGACCCAGTACTTC.

The V gene is TRBV4-1, the J gene TRBJ2-2; D is uncertain. V lost 1 base and J lost 4, with 4 bases in between. The CDR3 length is 13 residues. The germline gives CDR1 MGHRA, CDR2 YSYEKL. The CDR3 spells CASSQGSTGELFF. The CDR3 coding sequence is TGCGCCAGCAGCCAAGGATCCACCGGGGAGCTGTTTTTT.

The chain uses TRBV5-4 and TRBJ2-1, with TRBD2 identical over 9 bases. CDR3 length equals 16 residues. V lost 4 bases to trimming and J lost 3 bases; unmatched junction nucleotides: 8. CDR1 and CDR2 (germline): SGHNT, YYREEE (reference sequence). As DNA, the CDR3 is TGTGCCAGCAGCCTTGATGGCGGGAGGGGCTACAATGAGCAGTTCTTC. This encodes CASSLDGGRGYNEQFF.

CDR3 sequence reads: CASSWGQGGGYGYTF. The CDR3 coding sequence is TGCGCCAGCAGCTGGGGACAGGGAGGAGGCTATGGCTACACCTTC. This chain joins TRBV4-1 and TRBJ1-2, with TRBD1 matching 9 bases. The CDR3 is made up of 15 amino acids. Trimming took 5 bases from V and 4 from J; bases not matched to a gene: 8. CDR1 and CDR2 (germline): MGHRA, YSYEKL.

The V gene is TRBV11-3, the J gene TRBJ2-1; D gene uncertain. The V end lost 5 bases, the J end lost 10 bases, and 15 bases lay between the germline ends. The CDR3 totals 13 residues. Per germline, CDR1 SGHNT and CDR2 YENEEA. This CDR3 is CASSLSPQVEQFF. CDR3 DNA sequence: TGTGCCAGCAGCCTCAGTCCCCAGGTGGAGCAGTTCTTC.

The chain joins TRBV2 to TRBJ1-2; no firm D call. Trimming removed 10 bases at V and 3 bases at J, with 6 bases between. This CDR3 has 10 residues. Germline lookup yields CDR1 SNHLY and CDR2 FYNNEI. The CDR3: CATRDYGYTF. The CDR3 DNA is TGTGCCACCCGGGACTATGGCTACACCTTC.

V gene TRBV6-5 combines with J gene TRBJ2-2; TRBD1 aligns across 10 bases. The CDR3 contains 14 residues. The V gene's germline CDR1 is MNHEY and CDR2 SVGAGI. After removal of 7 bases from V and 3 bases from J, the junction contained 2 bases not matched to a gene. As DNA, the CDR3 is TGTGCCAGCAATGGACAGGGGGACACCGGGGAGCTGTTTTTT. Translated, it gives CASNGQGDTGELFF.

This clone was detected once. The V call is TRBV7-3, the J call TRBJ2-2; the D gene is possibly TRBD2 (7 bases). V was clipped by 4 bases and J by 6 bases, with 21 bases between them. The CDR3 is 17 amino acids. Looked up from germline, CDR1 is SGHTA and CDR2 is FQGTGA. The CDR3 is CASSSRGGGQGPGELFF. In nucleotides, the CDR3 is TGTGCCAGCAGCTCCCGCGGCGGGGGACAAGGACCCGGGGAGCTGTTTTTT. Full variable domain (missing parts from reference TRBV7-3 and TRBJ2-2): GAGVSQTPSNKVTEKGKYVELRCDPISGHTALYWYRQSLGQGPEFLIYFQGTGAADDSGLPNDRFFAVRPEGSVSTLKIQRTERGDSAVYLCASSSRGGGQGPGELFFGEGSRLTVL.

This clone was seen just once. This rearrangement joins TRBV28 to TRBJ2-7; TRBD1 matches at 8 bases. In germline, CDR1 is MDHEN, CDR2 SYDVKM. The CDR3 covers 16 residues. V trimming: 8 bases; J trimming: 2 bases; junction bases outside the gene matches: 14. The CDR3 coding sequence is TGTGCCAGCGGCCGTACTGCGGGACAGGCGGCCTACGAGCAGTACTTC. This translates into CASGRTAGQAAYEQYF. The full variable domain, its missing parts supplied by reference TRBV28 and TRBJ2-7, is DVKVTQSSRYLVKRTGEKVFLECVQDMDHENMFWYRQDPGLGLRLIYFSYDVKMKEKGDIPEGYSVSREKKERFSLILESASTNQTSMYLCASGRTAGQAAYEQYFGPGTRLTVT.

In this sample, this clone turned up once. The V and J genes are TRBV19 and TRBJ2-7, with D tentatively TRBD2 (6 bases). Germline lookup yields CDR1 LNHDA and CDR2 SQIVND (reference sequence). The V end lost 10 bases, the J end lost 10 bases, and 23 bases lay between the germline ends. The CDR3 loop spans 13 amino acids. DNA for the CDR3: TGTGCCATCAGTCCCGGGGCCGGGGGTATACAGTACTTC. It yields the protein CAISPGAGGIQYF. The full variable domain, completed using reference TRBV19 and TRBJ2-7, is DGGITQSPKYLFRKEGQNVTLSCEQNLNHDAMYWYRQDPGQGLRLIYYSQIVNDFQKGDIAEGYSVSREKKESFPLTVTSAQKNPTAFYLCAISPGAGGIQYFGPGTRLTVT.

This sequence joins TRBV9 and TRBJ1-3, with 7 nucleotides matching TRBD1. The CDR3 is 16 amino acids. The trim removed 1 base at V and 4 bases at J, leaving 8 bases unmatched. Germline V lookup: CDR1 SGDLS, CDR2 YYNGEE. The CDR3 DNA reads TGTGCCAGCAGCGTATTTCAAACAGGGGTGGGAAACACCATATATTTT. Protein sequence: CASSVFQTGVGNTIYF.

Here the CDR3 reads CAWSPQETQYF. The CDR3 coding sequence is TGTGCCTGGAGTCCCCAAGAGACCCAGTACTTC. V gene TRBV30 combines with J gene TRBJ2-5; D unresolved. Germline assignment: CDR1 GTSNPN and CDR2 SVGIG (reference sequence). V was shortened by 2 bases and J by 1 base, with 2 bases between the two germline ends. This CDR3 comprises 11 residues.

Of note for this clone: This specimen includes other DNA sequences encoding the same CDR3. The chain combines TRBV7-9 with TRBJ2-7; 8 bases line up with TRBD1. Unmatched junction bases numbered 6, after V lost 5 bases and J lost 0 bases. CDR3 size: 15 residues. Germline V gene sequence: CDR1 SEHNR, CDR2 FQNEAQ (reference sequence). CDR3 region: CASSPRDRSSYEQYF. Here the CDR3 DNA reads TGTGCCAGCAGCCCCCGGGACAGGTCCTCCTACGAGCAGTACTTC.

The chain carries TRBV4-2 and TRBJ2-7; 7 bases map to TRBD1. This CDR3 has 19 residues. The junction had 16 bases not matched to a gene; V was cut back by 1 base and J by 1 base. CDR1 LGHNA and CDR2 YNFKEQ come from the germline V gene. The CDR3 here is CASSQGYRGRPMRSYEQYF. CDR3 bases: TGTGCCAGCAGCCAAGGTTACAGGGGACGACCTATGCGGTCCTACGAGCAGTACTTC.

In DNA form, the CDR3 reads TGTGCCAGCAGCACCCGGGACAGCGATGAGCAGTTCTTC. Translation gives CASSTRDSDEQFF. The rearrangement links TRBV7-9 to TRBJ2-1, with TRBD1 matching over 7 bases. This CDR3 spans 13 amino acids. Germline values: CDR1 SEHNR, CDR2 FQNEAQ (reference sequence). V lost 5 bases, J lost 8 bases, and 6 bases stayed unmatched.

This chain uses TRBV7-9 with TRBJ2-1; D gene ambiguous. V was shortened by 4 bases and J by 6 bases, with 7 bases between the two germline ends. The CDR3 is 12 residues long. Germline lookup yields CDR1 SEHNR and CDR2 FQNEAQ (reference sequence). The CDR3 loop is CASSSHPNEQFF. The CDR3 region has the DNA TGTGCCAGCAGCTCCCATCCCAATGAGCAGTTCTTC.

V usage is TRBV6-5 and J usage is TRBJ2-1; D is ambiguous. Germline V lookup: CDR1 MNHEY, CDR2 SVGAGI. V lost 6 bases and J lost 6, with 18 bases in between. The CDR3 consists of 15 residues. The CDR3 DNA reads TGTGCCAGCAGAAACGCAGGCGCGGTAAGCAATGAGCAGTTCTTC. This translates into CASRNAGAVSNEQFF.

J is TRBJ2-7 and V is TRBV27, with D maybe TRBD2 (5 bases). Germline V gene data show CDR1 as MNHEY and CDR2 as SMNVEV (reference sequence). Trimming removed 4 bases from V and 2 bases from J, with 15 bases in between. This CDR3 is 15 amino acids long. CDR3 sequence: CASSSPREGTYEQYF. The CDR3 DNA reads TGTGCCAGCAGTTCCCCCCGAGAGGGAACCTACGAGCAGTACTTC.

The V call is TRBV6-5, the J call TRBJ2-7, with TRBD2 identical over 8 bases. The ends lost 5 bases at V and 4 bases at J; junction bases unmatched: 4. Germline-derived CDR1 and CDR2 are MNHEY and SVGAGI. This CDR3 spans 13 amino acids. The CDR3 DNA sequence: TGTGCCAGCAGTGACCTAGCGGGTTACGAGCAGTACTTC. Protein: CASSDLAGYEQYF.

This clone turned up a few times. The rearrangement links TRBV7-9 to TRBJ2-2; 7 bases are shared with TRBD2. Germline V gene lookup returns CDR1 SEHNR and CDR2 FQNEAQ (reference sequence). The CDR3 runs to 17 residues. The V segment lost 5 bases and the J segment 2 bases; nucleotides outside the gene matches: 11. Here the CDR3 reads CASSRLADNLNTGELFF. CDR3 nucleotides: TGTGCCAGCAGCCGTCTAGCGGACAACCTCAACACCGGGGAGCTGTTTTTT.

The V gene is TRBV4-1, the J gene TRBJ1-2, with a weak D call TRBD1 (6 bases). CDR1 and CDR2 from the germline V gene are MGHRA and YSYEKL. Deletions cut 1 base from V and 7 bases from J, with 16 bases between. This CDR3 spans 15 amino acids. The CDR3 spells CASSQARTDSLGYTF. In DNA, the CDR3 is TGCGCCAGCAGCCAAGCCCGAACGGACAGCCTTGGCTACACCTTC.

V gene TRBV9 combines with J gene TRBJ2-7, with TRBD2 identical over 13 bases. Germline loops: CDR1 SGDLS, CDR2 YYNGEE. This CDR3 has 16 amino acids. V was clipped by 2 bases and J by 5 bases; unmatched bases: 7. For the CDR3, the DNA is TGTGCCAGCAGCGTGGGGGGACTAGCGGGAACTCACGAGCAGTACTTC. It yields the protein CASSVGGLAGTHEQYF.

The rearrangement links TRBV7-8 to TRBJ2-2; a weak D match, TRBD1 (7 bases). This CDR3 comprises 17 residues. The germline gives CDR1 SGHVS, CDR2 FQNEAQ. Trimming took 2 bases from V and 4 from J, leaving 17 bases between them. CDR3 coding DNA: TGTGCCAGCAGCTTACAGGGGCAGGGGGGTGCCACCGGGGAGCTGTTTTTT. Its protein is CASSLQGQGGATGELFF.

This chain connects TRBV5-1 to TRBJ2-7, with D possibly being TRBD2 (5 bases). The CDR3 spans 14 residues. The V gene's germline CDR1 is SGHRS and CDR2 YFSETQ. V was cut by 3 bases and J by 4 bases, with 14 bases left in between. CDR3 DNA sequence: TGCGCCAGCAGCTGGACTGAGGTCCCTTACGAGCAGTACTTC. Encoded protein: CASSWTEVPYEQYF.